The 4 T cell receptor beta chains listed next were all sequenced from one sample in a study of preoperative IRX-2 immunotherapy in early breast cancer. Sequencing used immunoSEQ multiplex PCR; TCRdb keeps in-frame clones, though not all of them. The sample yields roughly 35,000 clones, 90% to 95% seen once. Indicated treatment: preoperative locoregional IRX-2 cytokine immunotherapy. Sampling was conducted from a patient treated with IRX-2 immunotherapy. Every receptor here comes from a human donor with breast cancer.

This clone was counted once. The chain employs TRBV7-6 and TRBJ1-1, with D hard to call. The CDR3 is 15 amino acids. The germline CDR1 and CDR2 sequences are SGHVS and FNYEAQ. Trimming cost V 1 base and J 1 base, with 10 bases left between them. DNA for the CDR3: TGTGCCAGCAGCTTAGTCAACGTAGCGAACACTGAAGCTTTCTTT. This codes for CASSLVNVANTEAFF.

The chain links TRBV2 to TRBJ2-2; 7 positions match TRBD2. V shed 7 bases and J 7 bases; nucleotides not matched to a gene: 9. The CDR3 runs 14 residues. Germline V gene data show CDR1 as SNHLY and CDR2 as FYNNEI. The CDR3 sequence is CASTTRGEGGELFF. The DNA for the CDR3 is TGTGCCAGCACCACAAGAGGGGAGGGCGGGGAGCTGTTTTTT.

This chain's CDR3 is CASRPIGLETQYF. The CDR3 nucleotides read TGTGCCAGTAGGCCCATAGGATTGGAGACCCAGTACTTC. The chain carries TRBV19 and TRBJ2-5; D is ambiguous. Germline-derived CDR1 and CDR2 are LNHDA and SQIVND (reference sequence). The CDR3 is made up of 13 amino acids. The V end lost 6 bases, the J end lost 5 bases, and 13 bases lay between the germline ends.

This chain connects TRBV5-5 to TRBJ1-3, with 7 bases lining up with TRBD1. V gave up 4 bases and J gave up 5 bases; unmatched junction bases: 9. The germline V gene has CDR1 SGHKS and CDR2 YYEKEE (reference sequence). The CDR3 has 15 residues. CDR3 in DNA: TGTGCCAGCAGCCTTACAGGGGCTTCTAGAAACACCATATATTTT. This translates into CASSLTGASRNTIYF.